This T cell receptor (beta chain) was obtained from a study of cytomegalovirus exposure and HLA in healthy donors (dated by TCRdb to about 2017). Regarding the complete study: An earlier analysis of 550 to 700 of the donors reported 250 to 350 Gb of sequence data and some 120 million unique TCR beta sequences from about 200 million T cells. Among roughly 400 genotyped donors of the cohort, an average of roughly 240,000 unique TCR beta nucleotide sequences were sequenced per donor, roughly 20% of them non-productive. The study profiled the T cell repertoires of more than 500 subjects by immunosequencing and related them to cytomegalovirus serostatus. The later analysis used no new phenotypic data to find candidate immune exposures, relying instead on TCR beta sequences and their occurrence across donors. All discovery cohort repertoires had been generated on a single sequencing platform. Of the roughly 430 genotyped donors, roughly 85% fell in the genetic ancestry cluster associated with self-reported Caucasian donors. An earlier analysis of about 620 of the donors applied high-throughput TCR beta sequencing to assess whether each TCR beta V gene segment acted as functional or pseudogenic. In addition to the first cohort of 650 to 750 subjects, a separate validation cohort of some 120 different subjects was used. About five DR-DQ haplotypes were treated as single units for association and clustering because of strong linkage in the cohort. Donor age, sex, ethnicity and CMV serostatus were compiled together with the repertoire data. To predict cytomegalovirus infection status, the study brought together high-throughput TCR immunosequencing, statistical association of individual TCRs with disease status, and machine learning. The study was designed to test whether signatures of past pathogen exposure could be identified by cataloging public T cell receptors. A later analysis re-analyzed previously published TCR beta repertoires from about 600 donors and added high-resolution HLA genotyping to study TCR occurrence patterns. A later genetic analysis used genome-wide SNP genotypes for about three fifths of the 666 donors, treating that subset as a discovery cohort. An early release that covered about 600 HLA-typed donors contained approximately 300 gigabases of sequencing data and tens of millions of unique TCR sequences. HLA typing covered class I and class II loci at four-digit resolution. The number of donors typed differed by locus, with about 629-640 for A, B, C, DRB1 and DQB1, roughly 520 for DQA1, about 610 for DPA1, and about 450 for DPB1. Study-level results and caveats: Because HLA typing was missing for some donors at each locus, association tests included only the typed subset. Compared with the roughly 700-donor mean, donors in an Asian-associated ancestry cluster had fewer N-insertions in productive TCRs, according to a later genetic analysis. Immune exposure information for the cohort was limited to CMV serostatus. In a later analysis, most CMV-associated TCR beta chains were found to appear HLA-restricted, with HLA associations seemingly driven largely by CMV exposure. According to a later analysis, parvovirus B19, influenza, CMV and Epstein-Barr virus appeared linked to several top co-occurrence clusters. The 87-base-pair reads could not distinguish some IMGT-functional V segments, including TRBV6-2 and TRBV6-3, so those segments were excluded. Some 16 rarely observed V segments, including chromosome 9 orphons, were excluded from the earlier analysis of just under 600 of the donors because counts were too low. Correlated functional status among segregating V segments might be attributable to linkage disequilibrium, but an unknown experimental factor could not be ruled out. The cohort was sequenced for TCR beta chains only, and without alpha or paired-chain data the features that could be detected were limited. Compared with equally common non-associated chains, HLA-associated TCR beta chains in a later analysis were more clonally expanded and had lower generation probabilities. In a later analysis, about 16,000 TCR beta sequences were associated with specific HLA alleles at a false discovery rate of 0.05. Strong co-occurrence of HLA alleles, especially DR and DQ, made assigning TCR associations to individual alleles difficult. Presence/absence analyses assumed roughly uniform sequencing depth across donors, an assumption that may not hold. A further reported finding was that TCR beta sequences accurately predicted the HLA-A and HLA-B alleles for most subjects in the first cohort. The study listed over 150 TCR beta chains as associated with cytomegalovirus. A later genetic analysis associated a missense DCLRE1C variant with V-gene and J-gene trimming of TCR beta chains, and an independent cohort replicated the association. According to a later analysis, TCR association rates differed among HLA loci, with DRB1 alleles showing the most associated TCRs and HLA-C alleles showing the fewest. In both the original and validation cohorts, the classifier was reported to diagnose cytomegalovirus status with high specificity and sensitivity. A cluster of highly shared sequence variants was judged likely to be a technical artifact of the sequencing pipeline. Across donors, most TCR sequences were observed very rarely, whereas some public TCRs were present in many individuals. In an earlier analysis of around 500 of the donors, most TCR beta V segments appeared in productive rearrangements about 87% or about 30% of the time, broadly matching IMGT annotations. A few of the identified cytomegalovirus-associated TCR beta chains were confirmed in vitro to be specific for cytomegalovirus antigens. It was suggested by the authors that the approach could potentially be generalized to other disease states and immunological phenotypes.

The library relied on the immunoSEQ multiplex PCR assay. For the multiplex PCR, a mixture combining 60 forward primers for TCR Vbeta segments and 13 reverse primers for TCR Jbeta segments was used. A multiplex PCR assay on genomic DNA amplified the CDR3 region of rearranged TCR beta genes. The Illumina HiSeq System was used to sequence the amplified TCR beta libraries as 87-base-pair reads. The study's own analysis went as follows. Across the 700 or so repertoires, a later analysis counted tens of millions of unique TCR beta chains, approximately 12 million of which were shared by at least two donors. Raw reads were error-corrected and collapsed into unique sequences by a nearest-neighbor algorithm in which closely related sequences were merged to remove PCR and sequencing errors. V, D and J gene segments were assigned by aligning CDR3 sequences to IMGT reference sequences. Each retained sequence needed at least a six-nucleotide match to both a V gene segment and a J gene segment. Rearrangements were called productive when the CDR3 lacked stop codons and stayed in frame with V and J; all others were non-productive. CDR3 was defined by IMGT convention, running from the second conserved V-encoded cysteine to the conserved J-encoded phenylalanine. In an earlier analysis of 500 to 650 of the donors, sequences lacking an unambiguous match to a single V gene segment were excluded. An earlier analysis of several hundred of the donors called V segments functional above 56.7% productive rearrangements and segregating when the between-donor standard deviation exceeded 5%. To diagnose cytomegalovirus status from the catalog of TCR beta chain sequences, a statistical classification framework was built. In a later analysis, V and J genes were assigned by comparing TCR nucleotide sequences against IMGT/GENE-DB human TR gene sequences. The TCRdist pipeline was used in a later analysis to assign CDR3 sequences and most-parsimonious VDJ recombination scenarios. In a later analysis, each TCR beta chain was defined by its CDR3 amino acid sequence together with its V-gene family, and reads lacking a unique V-gene family were excluded. In a later analysis, around 650 highly shared, low-generation-probability nucleotide sequences were removed to address suspected cross-contamination and a sequencing artifact. A later analysis calculated a clonal expansion index for each public chain from normalized within-repertoire ranks of inferred template counts. In a later analysis, generation probabilities were computed using a VDJ recombination model fitted to out-of-frame rearrangements, and the results were checked against IGoR. A later analysis scored TCR-TCR, TCR-HLA and TCR-CMV co-occurrence with hypergeometric tests, applying a repertoire-size bias correction to TCR pairs. To estimate false discovery rates, a later analysis permuted the HLA or CMV assignments 20 times. A later analysis grouped co-occurring TCRs with DBSCAN, adding TCRdist sequence similarity when clustering within HLA-allele-positive subsets. Co-occurrence clustering excluded repertoires with fewer than 30,000 or more than 120,000 public chains, plus five with anomalous nucleotide sharing. Entries here come from immuneACCESS through TCRdb and include only in-frame sequences with V and J called. Some clones fail to appear in such tables; in the studies checked, an unresolved V gene covers under half of the shortfall, and the cause of the remainder is unknown. Clone size and the V and J calls come from that table; the DNA yielded D and trimming. Present in this sample are under 200,000 clones, more than 65% of which were seen just once. The ten largest clones represent roughly 1.4% of the sample.

The cohort comprised 670 or so healthy bone marrow donors. Cohort members were all nominally healthy when sampled, although unrecorded immune exposures were likely present. The donor was CMV seropositive and was included in the group of 250 to 350 seropositive cohort members. Each donor provided a peripheral blood sample, and peripheral blood mononuclear cells were used for TCR beta sequencing. The Qiagen DNeasy Blood Extraction Kit was used to extract genomic DNA from the blood cell samples. According to the germline V gene (reference sequence), CDR1 reads SGHNT and CDR2 reads YYREEE. The CDR3 contains 16 residues, cysteine and phenylalanine counted. Here the CDR3 DNA is all that survives: 48 bases in frame from base 1. Here V drops 1 base and J drops 5 bases, and the junction holds 7 bases not matched to any gene. Regarding this clone: Its antigen has not been determined. It has no much larger one-base neighbor in the sample; base qualities were not kept.

The sequencing input was PBMCs. The rearrangement combines TRBV5-4 with TRBJ2-3, with 10 bases in between that match TRBD2. The TCR comes from a man aged 50 to 60 in good health and CMV-seropositive. Read as DNA, the sequence is TGTGCCAGCAGCTTGAGAAGCGGGAGGGCCCGAGATACGCAGTATTTT. Its protein product is CASSLRSGRARDTQYF.